Presented here are 25 T cell receptor beta chains from one specimen sequenced in a study of shared clonotypes between healthy human individuals. The data were produced by immunoSEQ multiplex PCR, yet TCRdb's version contains in-frame clones alone and is incomplete. The profile covers millions of clones, with approximately 92% appearing a single time and 0.13% to 0.15% taken by the ten largest. The material sequenced was naive CD4+ T cells sorted from blood. The subset was: CD45RA+ positively selected. Receptor source: a man between 18 and 29 years old in good health.

This chain uses TRBV5-4 with TRBJ2-7, with D possibly matching TRBD1 (6 bases). The CDR3 extends over 15 amino acids. CDR1 is SGHNT, CDR2 YYREEE, per germline (reference sequence). V gave up 9 bases and J gave up 2 bases, with 21 bases separating them. CDR3 sequence reads: CANASSGTWAYEQYF. CDR3 bases: TGTGCCAACGCCTCTTCCGGGACATGGGCCTACGAGCAGTACTTC. The entire variable domain, with the rest obtained from reference TRBV5-4 and TRBJ2-7, is as follows: ETGVTQSPTHLIKTRGQQVTLRCSSQSGHNTVSWYQQALGQGPQFIFQYYREEENGRGNFPPRFSGLQFPNYSSELNVNALELDDSALYLCANASSGTWAYEQYFGPGTRLTVT.

This chain joins TRBV6-1 and TRBJ2-7, with D perhaps matching TRBD1 (6 bases). Trimming left V 3 bases short and J 1 base short, with 13 bases between. The CDR3 totals 15 residues. The germline CDR1 and CDR2 sequences are MNHNS and SASEGT. The CDR3 DNA is TGTGCCAGCAGTGACGGCAGGGGAAGGTCCTACGAGCAGTACTTC. It yields the protein CASSDGRGRSYEQYF.

The chain uses TRBV10-3 and TRBJ1-1; D might be TRBD1 (6 bases). Germline V gives CDR1 ENHRY, CDR2 SYGVKD. Trimming shortened V by 5 bases and J by 1 base, and 11 bases separated the two germline ends. This CDR3 comprises 14 residues. Here the CDR3 reads CAISTRTANTEAFF. The CDR3 region has the DNA TGTGCCATCAGTACTCGGACAGCGAACACTGAAGCTTTCTTT.

A word on this clone: The sample has other DNA sequences that encode this CDR3 too. The CDR3 protein is CASSLEGRGQETQYF. Here the CDR3 DNA reads TGTGCCAGCAGCTTAGAGGGCAGGGGGCAGGAGACCCAGTACTTC. This chain uses TRBV11-2 with TRBJ2-5; 8 bases map to TRBD1. Germline CDR1 reads SGHAT; CDR2 reads FQNNGV. The CDR3 length is 15 residues. V trimming: 0 bases; J trimming: 5 bases; junction bases outside the gene matches: 5.

The V call is TRBV7-9, the J call TRBJ1-2; 7 positions agree with TRBD1. Germline V lookup: CDR1 SEHNR, CDR2 FQNEAQ (reference sequence). Trimming cost V 3 bases and J 4 bases; bases outside gene matches: 14. The CDR3 spans 17 residues. The CDR3 DNA is TGTGCCAGCAGCTTGGCGAGGGGGACAGTTTACGGCTATGGCTACACCTTC. Protein product: CASSLARGTVYGYGYTF.

The chain employs TRBV5-4 and TRBJ2-6, with D possibly being TRBD2 (6 bases). Germline CDR1 and CDR2: SGHNT and YYREEE (reference sequence). The CDR3 is made up of 15 amino acids. Between the trimmed V and J ends, which lost 1 base and 2 bases, there was a span of 7 bases. Here the CDR3 DNA reads TGTGCCAGCAGCTTGTGGGGGGCTGGGGCCAACGTCCTGACTTTC. Translated, it gives CASSLWGAGANVLTF.

Concerning this clone itself: Other DNA sequences within the sample encode an identical CDR3. This chain links TRBV29-1 with TRBJ1-5; D not resolved. This CDR3 is 12 amino acids long. Germline CDR1 is SQVTM and CDR2 is ANQGSEA. The ends were cut back, 4 bases at V and 1 base at J, with 5 bases in the middle. The CDR3 DNA is TGCAGCGTTGGGGCCAGCAATCAGCCCCAGCATTTT. Amino acid sequence: CSVGASNQPQHF.

The rearrangement uses TRBV19 and TRBJ1-6; D is uncertain. V was pared by 3 bases and J by 5 bases, with 17 bases between. Germline V gene lookup returns CDR1 LNHDA and CDR2 SQIVND (reference sequence). This CDR3 has 17 residues. CDR3 in amino acids: CASSIRLRPVDNSPLHF. In DNA form, the CDR3 reads TGTGCCAGTAGTATTCGTCTTCGGCCAGTCGATAATTCACCCCTCCACTTT.

The gene calls are TRBV27 and TRBJ2-4; 7 nucleotides agree with TRBD1. The CDR3 covers 16 residues. Germline V gene sequence: CDR1 MNHEY, CDR2 SMNVEV (reference sequence). V lost 6 bases to trimming and J lost 0 bases; unmatched junction nucleotides: 8. The CDR3 nucleotides are TGTGCCAGCAGAGGACAGGATCTACTAGCCAAAAACATTCAGTACTTC. Translated, it gives CASRGQDLLAKNIQYF.

The V and J genes are TRBV5-4 and TRBJ1-1; TRBD1 is a possible D gene (6 bases). V gave up 0 bases and J gave up 4 bases, with 10 bases separating them. This CDR3 contains 14 residues. Germline V gives CDR1 SGHNT, CDR2 YYREEE (reference sequence). For the CDR3, the DNA is TGTGCCAGCAGCTTGGTAGGGGGGAGCACTGAAGCTTTCTTT. It specifies CASSLVGGSTEAFF.

The chain carries TRBV10-1 and TRBJ2-1, with D unresolved. V was clipped by 4 bases and J by 2 bases, with 6 bases between them. CDR1 WNHNN and CDR2 SYGVQD come from the germline V gene (reference sequence). CDR3 size: 13 residues. The CDR3 protein is CASSVGPYNEQFF. DNA for the CDR3: TGCGCCAGCAGTGTCGGGCCCTACAATGAGCAGTTCTTC.

The rearrangement uses TRBV2 and TRBJ1-4, with TRBD1 matching over 8 bases. Losses at the gene ends were 6 bases for V and 10 bases for J; bases not matched to a gene: 4. CDR1 SNHLY and CDR2 FYNNEI come from the germline V gene. The CDR3 length is 12 residues. This CDR3 reads CASSAGTGKLFF. For the CDR3, the DNA is TGTGCCAGCAGCGCTGGGACAGGAAAACTGTTTTTT.

The CDR3 region has the DNA TGTGCCAGCAGCTTAGGCGGCCTAGCGGGAAACAATGAGCAGTTCTTC. Protein sequence: CASSLGGLAGNNEQFF. V and J are TRBV7-2 and TRBJ2-1, with 9 bases that match TRBD2. V trimming: 1 base; J trimming: 5 bases; junction bases outside the gene matches: 6. The CDR3 runs 16 residues. CDR1 is SGHTA and CDR2 is FQGNSA in the germline V gene.

This clone came up once. Additional DNA sequences in this sample encode the identical CDR3. In DNA, the CDR3 is TGCGCCAGCAGCTTGGTTACTGGGGGGGAGACCCAGTACTTC. It yields the protein CASSLVTGGETQYF. This chain connects TRBV5-1 to TRBJ2-5; tentative D call: TRBD2 (6 bases). V was shortened by 0 bases and J by 5 bases, with 11 bases between the two germline ends. This CDR3 contains 14 residues. From germline, CDR1 is SGHRS and CDR2 YFSETQ.

In this sample, this clone turned up a few times. The gene calls are TRBV5-4 and TRBJ1-4; D remains unclear. The V end lost 2 bases, the J end lost 4 bases, and 3 bases lay between the germline ends. The CDR3 extends over 12 amino acids. Germline-derived CDR1 and CDR2 are SGHNT and YYREEE (reference sequence). CDR3 sequence: CASSFSNEKLFF. CDR3 sequence (DNA): TGTGCCAGCAGCTTTAGTAATGAAAAACTGTTTTTT.

The rearrangement uses TRBV25-1 and TRBJ2-5; D possibly corresponds to TRBD1 (6 bases). CDR3 size: 15 residues. Per germline, CDR1 MGHDK and CDR2 SYGVNS. The ends were cut back, 2 bases at V and 5 bases at J, with 15 bases in the middle. The CDR3 nucleotides are TGTGCCAGCAGTGAAGGACAGTACCAGGAGGAGACCCAGTACTTC. The encoded protein is CASSEGQYQEETQYF.

In regard to this clone: Other DNA sequences of this sample code for an identical CDR3. DNA of the CDR3: TGTGCCTGGAGTGTACGGGGGGCGCACGAGCAGTACTTC. Translated: CAWSVRGAHEQYF. This rearrangement joins TRBV30 to TRBJ2-7; D possibly corresponds to TRBD2 (7 bases). The CDR3 has 13 amino acids. CDR1 GTSNPN and CDR2 SVGIG come from the germline V gene (reference sequence). V was cut by 0 bases and J by 5 bases, with 11 bases left in between.

This chain joins TRBV6-7 and TRBJ2-7, with 7 bases matching TRBD1. TRBV6-7 is assigned to the ORF class and has an uncertain function. This CDR3 is built from 17 residues. Trimming took 6 bases from V and 0 from J; bases not matched to a gene: 14. Here the CDR3 DNA reads TGTGCCAGCAGACGCGGACAGGCGGCACCATGCTCCTACGAGCAGTACTTC. This encodes CASRRGQAAPCSYEQYF.

This clone was seen a single time. Mismatch with germline at one junction end may stem from a read error. The chain joins TRBV7-2 to TRBJ2-2, with D maybe TRBD2 (6 bases). CDR1 is SGHTA, CDR2 FQGNSA, per germline. The CDR3 runs 15 residues. CDR3 sequence: CASRLELASTGELFF. Written as DNA, the CDR3 is TGTGCCAGCAGATTAGAACTAGCTTCCACCGGGGAGCTGTTTTTT.

This clone occurred once. The chain employs TRBV5-1 and TRBJ2-1, with a possible D match to TRBD2 (5 bases). The CDR3 is 17 amino acids. V lost 0 bases to trimming and J lost 0 bases, with 13 bases between them. The germline gives CDR1 SGHRS, CDR2 YFSETQ. CDR3 protein: CASSLELESGSYNEQFF. In DNA form, the CDR3 reads TGCGCCAGCAGCTTGGAGTTGGAGAGCGGCTCCTACAATGAGCAGTTCTTC.

Worth noting for this clone: The sample holds other DNA sequences that translate to the same CDR3. The gene calls are TRBV2 and TRBJ2-3; no clear D. This CDR3 region has 11 residues. Trimming took off 6 bases at V and 2 bases at J, with 3 bases between the two ends. Germline-derived CDR1 and CDR2 are SNHLY and FYNNEI. CDR3: CASSDTDTQYF. The CDR3 DNA reads as TGTGCCAGCAGCGACACAGATACGCAGTATTTT. Combining the CDR3 with reference TRBV2 and TRBJ2-3 gives the whole variable domain EPEVTQTPSHQVTQMGQEVILRCVPISNHLYFYWYRQILGQKVEFLVSFYNNEISEKSEIFDDQFSVERPDGSNFTLKIRSTKLEDSAMYFCASSDTDTQYFGPGTRLTVL.

The gene calls are TRBV6-1 and TRBJ1-3; perhaps TRBD1 as D (6 bases). Germline loops: CDR1 MNHNS, CDR2 SASEGT. The CDR3 extends over 15 amino acids. V lost 1 base to trimming and J lost 6 bases, with 13 bases between them. CDR3 loop: CASSEEGGGQNTIYF. The CDR3 DNA reads as TGTGCCAGCAGTGAAGAGGGGGGGGGCCAAAACACCATATATTTT.

The V and J genes are TRBV10-3 and TRBJ2-3, with a tentative D call TRBD1 (5 bases). V lost 4 bases and J lost 4, with 15 bases in between. This CDR3 has 15 residues. Germline CDR1 is ENHRY and CDR2 is SYGVKD. CDR3 nucleotide sequence: TGTGCCATCAGTGGTCGAGCGTGGGGCCCAGATACGCAGTATTTT. This codes for CAISGRAWGPDTQYF.

The V and J genes are TRBV19 and TRBJ1-5; D ambiguous. The CDR3 extends over 16 amino acids. CDR1 is LNHDA, CDR2 SQIVND, per germline (reference sequence). V lost 7 bases to trimming and J lost 4 bases, with 20 bases between them. For the CDR3, the DNA is TGTGCCAGTACCCCCCTGGGCCCCTCGGGGAATCAGCCCCAGCATTTT. Amino acids: CASTPLGPSGNQPQHF.

The V and J genes are TRBV5-4 and TRBJ1-1, with D possibly TRBD1 on 6 matching bases. The germline CDR1 and CDR2 sequences are SGHNT and YYREEE (reference sequence). This CDR3 comprises 12 residues. Trimming pared 0 bases from V and 12 bases from J, leaving 12 bases between. CDR3 in amino acids: CASSLGTEKPFF. The CDR3 nucleotides read TGTGCCAGCAGCTTGGGGACAGAGAAGCCTTTCTTT.